This T cell receptor (beta chain) stems from a study of HIV-infected patients and healthy controls. This CDR3 comprises 11 residues. V lost 2 bases to trimming and J lost 8 bases, with 3 bases between them. MiXCR, applied by TCRdb to the 5' RACE reads, yields one record per CDR3 protein. Here the sample spans 60,000 to 75,000 distinct CDR3 sequences, about 16% being singletons. This TCR was sampled from a human donor in good health. The rearrangement joins TRBV12-3 or TRBV12-4 to TRBJ1-4; D uncertain. Sequences were obtained from CD4+ T cells from blood. The CDR3 loop reads CASSLNEKLFF. The CDR3, as DNA: TGTGCCAGCAGTTTAAACGAAAAACTGTTTTTT.